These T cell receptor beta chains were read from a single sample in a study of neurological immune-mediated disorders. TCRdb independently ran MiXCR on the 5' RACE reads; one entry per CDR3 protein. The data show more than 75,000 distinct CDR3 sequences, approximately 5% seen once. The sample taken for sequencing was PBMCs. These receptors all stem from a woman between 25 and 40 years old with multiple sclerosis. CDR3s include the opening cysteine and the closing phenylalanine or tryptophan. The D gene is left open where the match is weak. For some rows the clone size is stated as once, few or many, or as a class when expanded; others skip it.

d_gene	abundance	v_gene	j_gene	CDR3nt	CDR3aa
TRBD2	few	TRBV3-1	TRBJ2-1	TGTGCCAGCAGCCAAAAAGCGGGAGTCTCCTACAATGAGCAGTTCTTC	CASSQKAGVSYNEQFF
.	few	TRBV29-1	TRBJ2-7	TGCACTCCTGGTTGGGGGGGCGGTAACGAGCAGTACTTC	CTPGWGGGNEQYF
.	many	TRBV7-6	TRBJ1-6	TGTGCCAGCAGCTTAGATCCAGGGTCACCCCTCCACTTT	CASSLDPGSPLHF
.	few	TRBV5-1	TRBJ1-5	TGCGCCAGCAGCTTGGAGGGTAGGAATAAGACCCAGAATTTT	CASSLEGRNKTQNF
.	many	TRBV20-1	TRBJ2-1	TGCAGTGCCTCTATTCTAGCGTCCGTCCCGCATGAGCAGTTCTTC	CSASILASVPHEQFF
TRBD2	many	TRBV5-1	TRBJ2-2	TGCGCCAGCAGCTTGACACCGGGACTAGCGGGAGCACGGACCGGGGAGCTGTTTTTT	CASSLTPGLAGARTGELFF
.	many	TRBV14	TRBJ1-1	TGTGCCAGCAGCCAAGAGATCGGGGCCAAGAACACTGAAGCTTTCTTT	CASSQEIGAKNTEAFF
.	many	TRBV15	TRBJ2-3	TGTGCCACCAGCAGAGCGCATAGCGGATTGACGGGGAATACGCAGTATTTT	CATSRAHSGLTGNTQYF
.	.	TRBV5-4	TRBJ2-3	TGTGCCAGCCAAGGGGAGTCCGCTTCAGATACGCAGTATTTT	CASQGESASDTQYF
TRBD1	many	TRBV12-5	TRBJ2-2	TGTGCTAGTGGTTTGAGGCAGGGGGTAAACACCGGGGAGCTGTTTTTT	CASGLRQGVNTGELFF
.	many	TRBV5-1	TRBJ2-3	TGCGCCAGCAGCTTAGGGGGAGAGCGCACAGATACGCAGTATTTT	CASSLGGERTDTQYF
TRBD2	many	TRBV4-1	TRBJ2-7	TGCGCCAGCAGCCAAGATCCGCACTTGGGGCTAGCGGGCGCCTACGAGCAGTACTTC	CASSQDPHLGLAGAYEQYF
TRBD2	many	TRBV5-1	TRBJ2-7	TGCGCCAGCAGCCCCCGAAGCGGGAGCTACGAGCAGTACTTC	CASSPRSGSYEQYF
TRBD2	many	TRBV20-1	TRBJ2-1	TGCAGTGCGTATTTGGTAGCGGGGAGCTCCTACAATGAGCAGTTCTTC	CSAYLVAGSSYNEQFF
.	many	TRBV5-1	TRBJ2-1	TGCGCCAGCAGCCCGCGGACCGGGTACAATGAGCAGTTCTTC	CASSPRTGYNEQFF
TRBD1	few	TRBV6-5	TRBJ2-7	TGTGCCAGCAGTTACTCCCGGACAGGGAGCTCCTACGAGCAGTACTTC	CASSYSRTGSSYEQYF
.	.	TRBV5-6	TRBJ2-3	TGTGCCAGCAGCTTTGGGTCGCACACAGATACGCAGTATTTT	CASSFGSHTDTQYF
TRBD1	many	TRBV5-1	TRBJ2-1	TGCGCCAGCGCGCCCGGGACAGGGAGAATAAATGAGCAGTTCTTC	CASAPGTGRINEQFF
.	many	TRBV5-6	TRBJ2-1	TGTGCCAGCAGCTTGGTCCTACTCTACAATGAGCAGTTCTTC	CASSLVLLYNEQFF
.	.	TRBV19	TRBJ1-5	TGTGCCAGTAGTATGGAGTATAGCAATCAGCCCCAGCATTTT	CASSMEYSNQPQHF
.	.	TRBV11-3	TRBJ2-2	TGTGCCAGCAGCTTGGACGGCCAGAACACCGGGGAGCTGTTTTTT	CASSLDGQNTGELFF
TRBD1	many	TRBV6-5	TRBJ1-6	TGTGCCAGCAGTGGGACAGGGATTAGCTATAATTCACCCCTCCACTTT	CASSGTGISYNSPLHF
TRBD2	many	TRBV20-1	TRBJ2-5	TGCAGTGCTAGAACTGGGCTAGCGGGGTCGGAGACCCAGTACTTC	CSARTGLAGSETQYF
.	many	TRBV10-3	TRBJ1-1	TGTGCCATCAGTGAACCGGGAAACACTGAAGCTTTCTTT	CAISEPGNTEAFF